These T cell receptor beta chains were read from a single sample in a study of T cell clusters in autoimmune cytopenias. One entry per CDR3 protein, without DNA, is what TCRdb gives after re-calling the multiplex PCR reads. This table holds approximately 500 distinct CDR3 sequences. Sequences were obtained from peripheral blood. Every receptor here comes from a human donor with an autoimmune cytopenia or autoimmune hepatitis (not recorded which). Each CDR3 is given with its conserved first and last residue. Each record gives: V gene, clone size, J gene, CDR3 protein. Some rows have no size entry. The others give once, few or many, or a class for an expanded clone.

v_call: TRBV6-5
clone_size: large
j_call: TRBJ1-1
cdr3_aa: CASSYLTGVGTEAFF

v_call: TRBV19
clone_size: medium-sized
j_call: TRBJ2-5
cdr3_aa: CASSMGTSGRTQYF

v_call: TRBV24-1
clone_size: medium-sized
j_call: TRBJ2-7
cdr3_aa: CATRGGGIPYEQYF

v_call: TRBV20-1
clone_size: .
j_call: TRBJ1-6
cdr3_aa: CSAKTDSDNSPLHF

v_call: TRBV5-6
clone_size: medium-sized
j_call: TRBJ1-1
cdr3_aa: CASSLGQGFTEAFF

v_call: TRBV6-2/TRBV6-3
clone_size: large
j_call: TRBJ2-6
cdr3_aa: CASSRQGRIGSSGANVLTF

v_call: TRBV6-6
clone_size: medium-sized
j_call: TRBJ1-5
cdr3_aa: CASRWDRGIGSNQPQHF

v_call: TRBV6-6
clone_size: large
j_call: TRBJ1-1
cdr3_aa: CASILGRRGAFF

v_call: TRBV19
clone_size: medium-sized
j_call: TRBJ2-1
cdr3_aa: CASSLGSGDYNEQFF

v_call: TRBV6-2/TRBV6-3
clone_size: medium-sized
j_call: TRBJ2-2
cdr3_aa: CASRAQANTGELFF

v_call: TRBV20-1
clone_size: medium-sized
j_call: TRBJ1-5
cdr3_aa: CSAPTQGASNQPQHF

v_call: TRBV20-1
clone_size: .
j_call: TRBJ1-6
cdr3_aa: CSARTGGGVSPLHF

v_call: TRBV27
clone_size: large
j_call: TRBJ2-7
cdr3_aa: CASSASPYEQYF

v_call: TRBV20-1
clone_size: medium-sized
j_call: TRBJ1-3
cdr3_aa: CSAPGQNSGNTIYF

v_call: TRBV18
clone_size: .
j_call: TRBJ1-1
cdr3_aa: CASSPGTGAFTEAFF

v_call: TRBV2
clone_size: medium-sized
j_call: TRBJ2-2
cdr3_aa: CASSEAGGGLGVSGELFF

v_call: TRBV7-9
clone_size: medium-sized
j_call: TRBJ1-2
cdr3_aa: CASSSHGRRSYGYTF

v_call: TRBV5-5
clone_size: medium-sized
j_call: TRBJ1-2
cdr3_aa: CASSLEAADNYGYTF

v_call: TRBV11-2
clone_size: medium-sized
j_call: TRBJ2-2
cdr3_aa: CASSLDWAGELFF

v_call: TRBV19
clone_size: .
j_call: TRBJ2-1
cdr3_aa: CASSKTGTGGANEQFF

v_call: TRBV30
clone_size: medium-sized
j_call: TRBJ2-3
cdr3_aa: CACTQAADTQYF

v_call: TRBV27
clone_size: medium-sized
j_call: TRBJ1-5
cdr3_aa: CASSKGQGAQPQHF

v_call: TRBV12-3/TRBV12-4
clone_size: medium-sized
j_call: TRBJ1-1
cdr3_aa: CASSFNTYTEAFF

v_call: TRBV18
clone_size: medium-sized
j_call: TRBJ2-2
cdr3_aa: CASSPGLTAANTGELFF